This passage covers 2 T cell receptor beta chains from one sample sequenced in a study of T cell responses to AZD1222 COVID-19 vaccine. Sequenced by immunoSEQ multiplex PCR; TCRdb stores in-frame clones only, minus some. Here the sample spans about 92,000 clones, roughly nine tenths being singletons. The source was peripheral blood, collected on day 0 of AZD1222 vaccination. These receptors all stem from an adult in good health.

The chain is built from TRBV28 and TRBJ2-3; 9 bases fit TRBD2. After removal of 10 bases from V and 6 bases from J, the junction contained 14 bases not matched to a gene. There are 15 residues in the CDR3. Germline V lookup: CDR1 MDHEN, CDR2 SYDVKM. CDR3 region: CATTVGGRAMDTQYF. Written as DNA, the CDR3 is TGTGCCACCACAGTGGGCGGGAGGGCCATGGATACGCAGTATTTT.

V usage is TRBV19 and J usage is TRBJ1-1; the match to TRBD1 covers 7 bases. From germline, CDR1 is LNHDA and CDR2 SQIVND (reference sequence). This CDR3 region has 17 residues. Unmatched junction bases numbered 10, after V lost 3 bases and J lost 0 bases. In DNA, the CDR3 is TGTGCCAGTAGTATGCCCAATCCGGGACAGATGAACACTGAAGCTTTCTTT. Encoded protein: CASSMPNPGQMNTEAFF.